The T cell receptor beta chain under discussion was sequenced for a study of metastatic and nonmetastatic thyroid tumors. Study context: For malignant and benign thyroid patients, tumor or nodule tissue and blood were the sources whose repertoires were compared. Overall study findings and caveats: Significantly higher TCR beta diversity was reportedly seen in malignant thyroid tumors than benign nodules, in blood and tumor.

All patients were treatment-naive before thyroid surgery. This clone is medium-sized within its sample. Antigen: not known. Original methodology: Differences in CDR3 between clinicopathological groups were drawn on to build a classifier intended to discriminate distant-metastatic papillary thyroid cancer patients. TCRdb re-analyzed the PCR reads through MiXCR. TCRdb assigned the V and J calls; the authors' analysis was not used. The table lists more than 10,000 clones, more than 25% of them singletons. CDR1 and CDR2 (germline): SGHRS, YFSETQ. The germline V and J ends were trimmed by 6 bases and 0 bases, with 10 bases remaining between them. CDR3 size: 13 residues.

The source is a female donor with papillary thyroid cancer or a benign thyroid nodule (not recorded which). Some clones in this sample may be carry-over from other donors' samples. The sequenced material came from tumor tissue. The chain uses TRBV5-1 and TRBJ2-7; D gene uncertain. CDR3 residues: CASIADGSYEQYF. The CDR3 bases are TGCGCCAGCATCGCCGACGGCTCCTACGAGCAGTACTTC.